A single sample is the source of the 20 T cell receptor beta chains below, sequenced in a study of blood T cell repertoires in COVID-19. Assay: immunoSEQ multiplex PCR; the TCRdb copy retains only in-frame clones and omits some. Of approximately 110,000 clones detected, 75% to 90% appear once; the ten largest clones hold about 13%. Sequenced: peripheral blood. These receptors all come from a human donor in a cohort sampled during active COVID-19.

V usage is TRBV2 and J usage is TRBJ1-1, with 10 positions matching TRBD1. The CDR3 covers 14 residues. Germline V CDR1 and CDR2: SNHLY, FYNNEI. The V and J ends lost 6 bases and 7 bases, in that order; junction bases with no gene match: 8. This CDR3 is CASSLGQGRGEAFF. CDR3 sequence (DNA): TGTGCCAGCAGCTTGGGACAGGGGAGGGGTGAAGCTTTCTTT.

The chain employs TRBV5-1 and TRBJ2-7, with TRBD2 identical over 13 bases. This CDR3 has 14 residues. The trim removed 4 bases at V and 4 bases at J, leaving 2 bases unmatched. Looked up from germline, CDR1 is SGHRS and CDR2 is YFSETQ. This CDR3 is CASSKGLAGYEQYF. For the CDR3, the DNA is TGCGCCAGCAGCAAGGGACTAGCGGGGTACGAGCAGTACTTC.

V is TRBV18 and J is TRBJ1-2; no reliable D call. Germline assignment: CDR1 KGHSH and CDR2 LQKENI. V was pared by 2 bases and J by 7 bases, with 17 bases between. CDR3 length equals 15 residues. The CDR3 is CASSPAEGTQVGYTF. The CDR3 nucleotides read TGTGCCAGCTCACCAGCTGAGGGCACCCAAGTTGGCTACACCTTC. Drawing the rest from reference TRBV18 and TRBJ1-2, the complete variable domain is NAGVMQNPRHLVRRRGQEARLRCSPMKGHSHVYWYRQLPEEGLKFMVYLQKENIIDESGMPKERFSAEFPKEGPSILRIQQVVRGDSAAYFCASSPAEGTQVGYTFGSGTRLTVV.

The genes are TRBV7-9 and TRBJ1-5; 8 bases align to TRBD1. The CDR3 has 15 amino acids. Trimming at V came to 4 bases and at J to 0 bases, leaving 2 bases not matched to a gene. CDR1 and CDR2 (germline): SEHNR, FQNEAQ (reference sequence). CDR3 DNA: TGTGCCAGCAGCTCCGGACAGGGTAGCAATCAGCCCCAGCATTTT. Amino acid sequence: CASSSGQGSNQPQHF.

V gene TRBV18 combines with J gene TRBJ1-5; 11 bases match TRBD1. Germline loops: CDR1 KGHSH, CDR2 LQKENI. The trim removed 2 bases at V and 10 bases at J, leaving 4 bases unmatched. The CDR3 has 14 residues. CDR3 region: CASSPGTGGQPQHF. The CDR3 region has the DNA TGTGCCAGCTCACCAGGGACAGGGGGACAACCCCAGCATTTT. Using reference TRBV18 and TRBJ1-5 for the parts outside the CDR3, the full variable domain is NAGVMQNPRHLVRRRGQEARLRCSPMKGHSHVYWYRQLPEEGLKFMVYLQKENIIDESGMPKERFSAEFPKEGPSILRIQQVVRGDSAAYFCASSPGTGGQPQHFGDGTRLSIL.

The chain combines TRBV18 with TRBJ2-3, with 9 bases matching TRBD2. J was trimmed by 4 bases and V by 4 bases; bases with no gene match: 6. This CDR3 has 15 residues. CDR1 and CDR2 from the germline V gene are KGHSH and LQKENI. CDR3 DNA sequence: TGTGCCAGCTCACTGGGGACTAGCCCCCCAGATACGCAGTATTTT. Its translation is CASSLGTSPPDTQYF.

The gene calls are TRBV15 and TRBJ2-7, with D maybe TRBD1 (5 bases). This CDR3 is 16 amino acids long. Trimming took off 0 bases at V and 0 bases at J, with 12 bases between the two ends. Germline CDR1 LNHNV, CDR2 YYDKDF (reference sequence). The CDR3 is CATSRDYGQGSYEQYF. The CDR3 DNA follows: TGTGCCACCAGCAGAGATTATGGGCAGGGCTCCTACGAGCAGTACTTC.

The chain employs TRBV15 and TRBJ1-3; D ambiguous. The CDR3 totals 15 residues. V lost 0 bases, J lost 6 bases, and 12 bases lay in between. The V gene's germline CDR1 is LNHNV and CDR2 YYDKDF (reference sequence). The CDR3 here is CATSRDFKGVNTIYF. The CDR3 nucleotides are TGTGCCACCAGCAGAGATTTTAAGGGAGTAAACACCATATATTTT.

The rearrangement joins TRBV29-1 to TRBJ2-7; D may be TRBD1 (6 bases). The CDR3 extends over 12 amino acids. Trimming left V 3 bases short and J 3 bases short, with 9 bases between. Germline loops: CDR1 SQVTM, CDR2 ANQGSEA. DNA for the CDR3: TGCAGCGTTGATCTACAGGGCTACGAGCAGTACTTC. Translated, it gives CSVDLQGYEQYF.

The J gene is TRBJ2-1, the V gene TRBV24-1; 9 bases line up with TRBD2. Trimming removed 0 bases from V and 5 bases from J; junction bases left unmatched: 4. Per the germline V gene, CDR1 is KGHDR and CDR2 is SFDVKD. The CDR3 length is 16 residues. CDR3 DNA: TGTGCCACCAGTGATTTGGTAGCGGGGGACCACAATGAGCAGTTCTTC. Its translation: CATSDLVAGDHNEQFF.

The genes are TRBV10-3 and TRBJ1-1; D might be TRBD1 (5 bases). The V gene's germline CDR1 is ENHRY and CDR2 SYGVKD. There are 13 residues in the CDR3. V was pared by 10 bases and J by 1 base, with 13 bases between. CDR3 bases: TGTGCCACTGCTGGGGGGGAGAACACTGAAGCTTTCTTT. Translation gives CATAGGENTEAFF.

This clone was counted a few times. The sample has other DNA sequences that encode this CDR3 too. The CDR3 spells CASSFPGQGYNEQFF. The CDR3 DNA reads as TGCGCCAGCAGCTTCCCGGGACAGGGCTACAATGAGCAGTTCTTC. V is TRBV5-1 and J is TRBJ2-1; 9 bases match TRBD1. The germline gives CDR1 SGHRS, CDR2 YFSETQ. The J segment lost 3 bases and the V segment lost 2 bases, leaving 3 bases of the junction unmatched. The CDR3 runs 15 residues. The full variable domain, with the rest looked up from reference TRBV5-1 and TRBJ2-1, is KAGVTQTPRYLIKTRGQQVTLSCSPISGHRSVSWYQQTPGQGLQFLFEYFSETQRNKGNFPGRFSGRQFSNSRSEMNVSTLELGDSALYLCASSFPGQGYNEQFFGPGTRLTVL.

This chain uses TRBV3-1 (or the pseudogene TRBV3-2) with TRBJ1-5; 8 bases align to TRBD1. Germline V gives CDR1 LGHDT, CDR2 YNNKEL (reference sequence). The CDR3 covers 14 residues. With V trimmed by 7 bases and J by 3 bases, 5 bases remained unmatched. CDR3 nucleotides: TGTGCCAGCAAGGGGACAGGCTACAATCAGCCCCAGCATTTT. Translating gives CASKGTGYNQPQHF.

The chain links TRBV9 to TRBJ2-1; perhaps TRBD1 as D (7 bases). Trimming pared 4 bases from V and 9 bases from J, leaving 20 bases between. CDR3 length equals 15 residues. Germline values: CDR1 SGDLS, CDR2 YYNGEE. DNA for the CDR3: TGTGCCAGCAGCCCCCCTGGAGGGGGCCGGGGTGAGCAGTTCTTC. Translation: CASSPPGGGRGEQFF.

This clone has only one observation. The chain carries TRBV7-2 and TRBJ1-3; 8 bases match TRBD1. V shed 3 bases and J 0 bases; nucleotides not matched to a gene: 4. Looked up from germline, CDR1 is SGHTA and CDR2 is FQGNSA. The CDR3 runs to 16 residues. The chain's CDR3 is CASSLTGATSGNTIYF. CDR3 nucleotides: TGTGCCAGCAGCTTGACAGGGGCGACCTCTGGAAACACCATATATTTT.

The count of this clone is one. V is TRBV30 and J is TRBJ2-3; possibly TRBD1 for D (5 bases). The CDR3 is 11 residues long. The germline V gene has CDR1 GTSNPN and CDR2 SVGIG (reference sequence). CDR3 residues: CASLTGVTQYF. The DNA for the CDR3 is TGTGCATCGCTTACAGGAGTTACGCAGTATTTT.

The chain links TRBV28 to TRBJ1-5; perhaps TRBD1 as D (5 bases). The germline gives CDR1 MDHEN, CDR2 SYDVKM. The V and J ends lost 5 bases and 0 bases respectively, with 20 bases between them. The CDR3 is 18 amino acids. The CDR3 DNA reads as TGTGCCAGCAGTAAACACCAGGGAATCGGGTATAGCAATCAGCCCCAGCATTTT. The encoded protein is CASSKHQGIGYSNQPQHF.

This clone occurred once. The chain couples TRBV7-3 to TRBJ1-2, with D tentatively TRBD1 (6 bases). This CDR3 spans 13 amino acids. Trimming removed 5 bases at V and 6 bases at J, with 13 bases between. Germline values: CDR1 SGHTA, CDR2 FQGTGA. CDR3 DNA: TGTGCCAGCAGCCCCGGGGGGACAAATGGCTACACCTTC. Its protein is CASSPGGTNGYTF.

This chain uses TRBV19 with TRBJ2-2; D possibly corresponds to TRBD2 (6 bases). The CDR3 runs 15 residues. CDR1 LNHDA and CDR2 SQIVND come from the germline V gene (reference sequence). V was trimmed by 7 bases and J by 6 bases, leaving 18 bases between them. The CDR3: CASNNRDSFAGELFF. CDR3 coding DNA: TGTGCCAGTAATAACCGGGACTCCTTTGCCGGGGAGCTGTTTTTT.

The chain carries TRBV10-3 and TRBJ1-2; D is perhaps TRBD1 (6 bases). V was pared by 7 bases and J by 5 bases, with 11 bases between. CDR1 is ENHRY, CDR2 SYGVKD, per germline. This CDR3 has 12 amino acids. CDR3 nucleotide sequence: TGTGCCATCACCGATGGGACATATGGCTACACCTTC. Its protein is CAITDGTYGYTF.